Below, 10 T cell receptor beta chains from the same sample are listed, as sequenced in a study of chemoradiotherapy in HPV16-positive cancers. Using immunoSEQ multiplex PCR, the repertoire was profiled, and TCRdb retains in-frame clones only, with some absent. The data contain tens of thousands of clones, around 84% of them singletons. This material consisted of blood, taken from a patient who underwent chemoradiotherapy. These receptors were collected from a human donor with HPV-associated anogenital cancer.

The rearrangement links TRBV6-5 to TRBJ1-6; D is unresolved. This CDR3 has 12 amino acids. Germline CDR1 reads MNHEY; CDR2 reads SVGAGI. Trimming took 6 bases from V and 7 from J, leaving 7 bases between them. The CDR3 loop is CASREFNSPLHF. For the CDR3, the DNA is TGTGCCAGCAGGGAGTTCAATTCACCCCTCCACTTT.

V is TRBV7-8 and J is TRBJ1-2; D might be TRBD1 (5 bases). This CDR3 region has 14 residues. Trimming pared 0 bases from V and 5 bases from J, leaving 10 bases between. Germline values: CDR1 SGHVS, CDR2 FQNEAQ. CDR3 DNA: TGTGCCAGCAGCTTAGCAGGGGAAGAGTATGGCTACACCTTC. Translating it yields CASSLAGEEYGYTF.

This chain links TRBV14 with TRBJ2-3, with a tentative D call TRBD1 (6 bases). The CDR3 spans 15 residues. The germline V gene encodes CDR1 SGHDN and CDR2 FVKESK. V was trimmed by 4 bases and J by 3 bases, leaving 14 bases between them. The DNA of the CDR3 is TGTGCCAGCAGCCTATATCGGACAGAAACAGATACGCAGTATTTT. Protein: CASSLYRTETDTQYF.

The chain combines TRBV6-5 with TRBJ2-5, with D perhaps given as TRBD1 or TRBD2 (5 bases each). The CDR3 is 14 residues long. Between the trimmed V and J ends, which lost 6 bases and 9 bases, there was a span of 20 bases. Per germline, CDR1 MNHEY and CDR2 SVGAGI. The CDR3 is CASRLDLGTWSQYF. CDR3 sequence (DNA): TGTGCCAGCAGGCTAGATCTAGGGACGTGGTCCCAGTACTTC.

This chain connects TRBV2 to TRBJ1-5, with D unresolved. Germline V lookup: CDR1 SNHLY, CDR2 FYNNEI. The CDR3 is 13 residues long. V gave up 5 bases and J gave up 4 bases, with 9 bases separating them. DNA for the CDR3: TGTGCCAGCAGTCACTCAGAGAATCAGCCCCAGCATTTT. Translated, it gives CASSHSENQPQHF. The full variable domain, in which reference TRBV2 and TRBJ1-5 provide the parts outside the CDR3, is EPEVTQTPSHQVTQMGQEVILRCVPISNHLYFYWYRQILGQKVEFLVSFYNNEISEKSEIFDDQFSVERPDGSNFTLKIRSTKLEDSAMYFCASSHSENQPQHFGDGTRLSIL.

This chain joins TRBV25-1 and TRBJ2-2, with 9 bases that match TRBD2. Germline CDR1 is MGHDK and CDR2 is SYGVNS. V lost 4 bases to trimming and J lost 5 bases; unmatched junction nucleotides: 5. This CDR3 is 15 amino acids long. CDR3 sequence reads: CASSVGTSITGELFF. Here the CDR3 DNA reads TGTGCCAGCAGTGTCGGGACTAGCATAACCGGGGAGCTGTTTTTT.

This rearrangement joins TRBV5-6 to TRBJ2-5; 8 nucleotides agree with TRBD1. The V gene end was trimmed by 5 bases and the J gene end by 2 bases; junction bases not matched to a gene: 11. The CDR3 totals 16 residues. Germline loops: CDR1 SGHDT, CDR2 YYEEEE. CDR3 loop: CASRGKWTGWQETQYF. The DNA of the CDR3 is TGTGCCAGCAGGGGCAAATGGACAGGGTGGCAAGAGACCCAGTACTTC.

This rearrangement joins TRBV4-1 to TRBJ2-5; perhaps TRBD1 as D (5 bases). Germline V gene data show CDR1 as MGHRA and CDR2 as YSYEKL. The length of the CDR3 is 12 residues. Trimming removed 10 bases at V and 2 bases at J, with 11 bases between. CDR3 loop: CATQGLQETQYF. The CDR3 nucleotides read TGCGCCACCCAGGGCTTGCAAGAGACCCAGTACTTC.

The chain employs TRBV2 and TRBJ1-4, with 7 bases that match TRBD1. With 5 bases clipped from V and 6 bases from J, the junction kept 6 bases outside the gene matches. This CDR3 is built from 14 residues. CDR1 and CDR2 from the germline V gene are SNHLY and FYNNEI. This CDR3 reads CASSPTGSHEKLFF. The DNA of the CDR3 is TGTGCCAGCAGTCCGACAGGGAGTCATGAAAAACTGTTTTTT.

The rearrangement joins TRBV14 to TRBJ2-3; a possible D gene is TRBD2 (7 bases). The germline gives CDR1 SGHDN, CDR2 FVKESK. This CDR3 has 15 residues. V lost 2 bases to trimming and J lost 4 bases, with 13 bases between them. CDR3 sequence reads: CASSQRGGASDTQYF. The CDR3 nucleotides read TGTGCCAGCAGCCAAAGAGGGGGGGCCTCAGATACGCAGTATTTT.